This TCR beta chain was recovered during a study of blood T cells in healthy people across ages (dated by TCRdb to the mid-2010s). About the investigation overall: In model experiments, template switching captured roughly one uniquely barcoded TCR beta cDNA molecule for every two T cells. Four age groups were formed from the donors: young (average approximately 16 years), middle-aged (roughly 38), aged (approximately 60) and long-lived (around 80). The study analyzed two additional independent replicas of 1 million unique cDNA reads from the same blood draw for two donors, one aged 18 to 30 and one aged 80 or older. Donors of different ages were randomly distributed across sequencing lanes to avoid experimental bias. To track age-related changes in TCR beta repertoire diversity, the study relied on deep sequencing normalized with unique cDNA molecular identifiers. Study-wide conclusions, independent of this receptor: As age increased, observed TCR beta diversity per million T cells dropped in a roughly linear way, and a significant reduction was already evident by age 40. Estimates of total diversity based on one million sequenced T cells were regarded as lower bounds and as underestimates. The percentage of naive T cells measured by flow cytometry correlated strongly with observed TCR beta diversity. Donor CMV infection status was unknown, potentially confounding age-related changes in expanded clonotypes. Since profiling was done on bulk unsorted PBMCs, naive and antigen-experienced compartments could not be conclusively compared. The long-lived group showed more naive CD4+ T cells, fewer expanded clones and increased TCR diversity than the aged group, suggesting age selection.

The library was produced with 5' RACE. Sequencer: Illumina HiSeq 2500. A second PCR of about 6 to 12 cycles was run with a J-beta primer mix and a sample-barcoded 5' primer. A template-switch 5' adaptor carrying 12 random nucleotides introduced a unique molecular identifier onto each TCR beta cDNA molecule. Each sample yielded at least 2.5 million CDR3-containing paired-end reads. First-strand cDNA was synthesized from all RNA with the Mint cDNA synthesis kit, primed by a TRBC-specific oligonucleotide. All cDNA was treated with uracil-DNA glycosylase and then went through a first 18-cycle PCR with the universal primers M1SS and BC2_uni_R. The study's own analysis went as follows. For normalization, 1 million high-quality reads were randomly selected from each sample, with every read carrying a distinct molecular identifier. Instead of being binned into consensus sequences, reads that shared molecular identifiers were thrown out. MiTCR, with a Q25 quality threshold and the strictest error-elimination algorithm, was used for CDR3 identification, clonotype clustering and error correction. A nonparametric unseen species model with Euler transformation was used to estimate a lower bound on total TCR beta diversity. TCRdb handled the public reads itself, with Q25 trimming in fastp and clone calling in MiXCR, and kept productive beta chains. Here each entry gathers all rows of one CDR3 protein and keeps the most common genes and DNA. Here the V and J calls rest on TCRdb's processing, not on the authors' analysis. Across this sample there are roughly 800,000 distinct CDR3 sequences, with 30% to 45% seen only once. Jointly, the top ten make up approximately 12% of the sample.

The V end gives up 4 bases and the J end 10 bases, leaving 14 bases in the junction not matched to a gene. The germline V gene (reference sequence) gives CDR1 as SEHNR and CDR2 as FQNEAQ. From its cysteine to its phenylalanine, the CDR3 spans 16 amino acids. The entry retains the CDR3 DNA only, 48 bases that are in frame from base 1. This clonotype was seen just once. What this receptor recognizes is not known. No per-base quality is available; no much larger clone lies one base away. A solitary read yields weak support. The roughly 39 donors, aged about 6 to 95 years, were systemically healthy Caucasian individuals from Russia. About 9.8 milliliters of peripheral blood were drawn from each donor into EDTA-treated Vacutainer tubes. Ficoll-Paque density-gradient centrifugation was used to isolate PBMCs, with at least 7 million per sample. Total RNA was extracted from PBMCs with Trizol reagent, with at least 6 micrograms obtained per sample. Naive CD45RAhigh/CD27high T cell percentages were measured by flow cytometry on a PBMC aliquot from every donor.

The sample taken for sequencing was blood. This TCR was recovered from a man younger than 35 in good health. This chain joins TRBV7-9 to TRBJ2-1; the junction holds 9 bases that match TRBD1. The DNA sequence is TGTGCCAGCAGCTCGGGACAGGGAAAGGTCTCCTACGAGCAGTTCTTC. Its coded protein is CASSSGQGKVSYEQFF.